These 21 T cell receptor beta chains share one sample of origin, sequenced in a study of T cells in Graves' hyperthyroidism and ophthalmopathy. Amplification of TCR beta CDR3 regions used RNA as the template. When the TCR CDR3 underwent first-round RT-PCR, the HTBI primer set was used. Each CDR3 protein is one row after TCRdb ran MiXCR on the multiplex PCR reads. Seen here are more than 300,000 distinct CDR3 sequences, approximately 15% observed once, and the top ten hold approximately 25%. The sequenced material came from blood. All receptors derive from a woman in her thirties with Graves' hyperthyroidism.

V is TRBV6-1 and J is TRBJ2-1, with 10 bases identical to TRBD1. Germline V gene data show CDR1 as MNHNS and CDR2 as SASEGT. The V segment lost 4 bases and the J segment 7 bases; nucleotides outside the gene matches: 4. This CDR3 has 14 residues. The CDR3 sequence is CASSGQGAGNEQFF. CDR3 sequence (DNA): TGTGCCAGCAGTGGACAGGGGGCGGGAAATGAGCAGTTCTTC.

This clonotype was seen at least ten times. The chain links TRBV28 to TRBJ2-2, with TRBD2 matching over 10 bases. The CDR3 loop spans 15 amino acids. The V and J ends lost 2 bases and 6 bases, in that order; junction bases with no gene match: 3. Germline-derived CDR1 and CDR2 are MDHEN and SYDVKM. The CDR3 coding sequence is TGTGCCAGCAGTTTAGCTAGCGGGAGACCCGGGGAGCTGTTTTTT. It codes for CASSLASGRPGELFF.

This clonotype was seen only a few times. Here the CDR3 reads CASGLGRLGGYTF. The CDR3 DNA reads as TGTGCTAGTGGTTTGGGACGTCTCGGGGGCTACACCTTC. The chain has TRBV12-5 and TRBJ1-2; unclear D gene. This CDR3 comprises 13 residues. The V end lost 1 base, the J end lost 8 bases, and 11 bases lay between the germline ends. Germline V gene data show CDR1 as LGHNT and CDR2 as FRNRAP. Supplemented by reference TRBV12-5 and TRBJ1-2, the full variable domain reads DARVTQTPRHKVTEMGQEVTMRCQPILGHNTVFWYRQTMMQGLELLAYFRNRAPLDDSGMPKDRFSAEMPDATLATLKIQPSEPRDSAVYFCASGLGRLGGYTFGSGTRLTVV.

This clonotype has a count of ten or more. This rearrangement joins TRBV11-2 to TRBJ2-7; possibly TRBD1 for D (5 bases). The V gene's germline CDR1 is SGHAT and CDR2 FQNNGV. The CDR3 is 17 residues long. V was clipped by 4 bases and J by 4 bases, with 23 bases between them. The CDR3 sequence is CASSSNHRLSPIYEQYF. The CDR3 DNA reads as TGTGCCAGCAGCTCTAACCACAGGCTCTCCCCTATTTACGAGCAGTACTTC.

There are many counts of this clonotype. CDR3 coding DNA: TGTGCCAGCAGCCCGACGGGAGTGGGAGGGTCCCAGTACTTC. Its protein product is CASSPTGVGGSQYF. The chain employs TRBV7-2 and TRBJ2-5; TRBD2 matches at 7 bases. The CDR3 covers 14 residues. Germline values: CDR1 SGHTA, CDR2 FQGNSA. The junction had 12 bases not matched to a gene; V was cut back by 5 bases and J by 9 bases.

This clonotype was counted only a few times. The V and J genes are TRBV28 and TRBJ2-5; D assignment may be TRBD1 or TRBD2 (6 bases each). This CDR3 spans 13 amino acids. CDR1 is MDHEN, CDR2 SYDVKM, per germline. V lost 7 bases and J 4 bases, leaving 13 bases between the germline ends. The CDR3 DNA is TGTGCCAGCAAGAAGGGGGGTGGAGAGACCCAGTACTTC. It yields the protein CASKKGGGETQYF.

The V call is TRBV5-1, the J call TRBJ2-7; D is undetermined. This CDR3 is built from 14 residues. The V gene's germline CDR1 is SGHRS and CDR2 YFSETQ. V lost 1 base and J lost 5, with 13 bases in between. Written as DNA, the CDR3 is TGCGCCAGCAGCTTGAAGGTCGGGCCGAACGAGCAGTACTTC. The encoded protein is CASSLKVGPNEQYF.

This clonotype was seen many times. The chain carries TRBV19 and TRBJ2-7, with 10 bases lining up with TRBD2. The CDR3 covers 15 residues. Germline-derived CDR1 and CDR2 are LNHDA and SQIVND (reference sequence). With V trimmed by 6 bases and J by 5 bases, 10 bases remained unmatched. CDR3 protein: CASSTPSGSVHEQYF. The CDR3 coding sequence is TGTGCCAGTAGCACGCCTAGCGGGAGCGTCCACGAGCAGTACTTC.

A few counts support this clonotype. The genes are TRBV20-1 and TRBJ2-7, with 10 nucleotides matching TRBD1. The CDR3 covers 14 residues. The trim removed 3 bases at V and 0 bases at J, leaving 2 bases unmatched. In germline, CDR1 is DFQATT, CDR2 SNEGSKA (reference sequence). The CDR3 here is CSASGTGDSYEQYF. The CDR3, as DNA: TGCAGTGCTAGTGGGACAGGGGACTCCTACGAGCAGTACTTC.

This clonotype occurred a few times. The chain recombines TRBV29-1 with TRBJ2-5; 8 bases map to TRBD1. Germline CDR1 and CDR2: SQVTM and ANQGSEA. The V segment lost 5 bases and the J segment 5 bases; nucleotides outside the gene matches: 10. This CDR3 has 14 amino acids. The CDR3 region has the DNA TGCAGCGTTTGCGCCGGGACAGGCGGGGAGACCCAGTACTTC. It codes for CSVCAGTGGETQYF.

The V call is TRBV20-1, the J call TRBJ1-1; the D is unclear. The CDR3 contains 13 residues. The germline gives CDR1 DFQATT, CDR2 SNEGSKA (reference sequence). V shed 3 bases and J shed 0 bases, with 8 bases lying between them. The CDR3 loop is CSARATMNTEAFF. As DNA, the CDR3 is TGCAGTGCTAGGGCCACTATGAACACTGAAGCTTTCTTT.

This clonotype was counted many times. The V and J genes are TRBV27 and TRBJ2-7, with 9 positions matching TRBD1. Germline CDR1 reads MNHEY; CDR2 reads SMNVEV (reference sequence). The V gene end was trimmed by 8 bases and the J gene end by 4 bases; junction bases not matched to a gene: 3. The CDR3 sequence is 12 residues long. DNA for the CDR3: TGTGCCAGCGGGACAGGGATGTACGAGCAGTACTTC. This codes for CASGTGMYEQYF.

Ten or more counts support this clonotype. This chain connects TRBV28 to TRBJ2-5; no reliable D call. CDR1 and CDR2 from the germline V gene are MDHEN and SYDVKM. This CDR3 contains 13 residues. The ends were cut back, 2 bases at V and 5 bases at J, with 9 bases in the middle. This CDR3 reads CASSLPGSETQYF. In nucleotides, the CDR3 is TGTGCCAGCAGTTTACCCGGGTCGGAGACCCAGTACTTC.

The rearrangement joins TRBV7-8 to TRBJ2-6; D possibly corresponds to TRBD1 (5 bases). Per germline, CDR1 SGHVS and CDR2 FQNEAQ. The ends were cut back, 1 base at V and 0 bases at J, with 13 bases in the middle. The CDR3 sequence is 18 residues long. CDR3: CASSLVAGRSSGANVLTF. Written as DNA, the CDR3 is TGTGCCAGCAGCTTAGTGGCAGGGCGAAGCTCTGGGGCCAACGTCCTGACTTTC.

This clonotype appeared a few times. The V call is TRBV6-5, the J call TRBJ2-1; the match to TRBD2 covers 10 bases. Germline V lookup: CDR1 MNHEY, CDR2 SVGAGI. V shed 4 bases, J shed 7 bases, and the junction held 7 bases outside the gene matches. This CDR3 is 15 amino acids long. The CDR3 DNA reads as TGTGCCAGCAGTTCCGAGCGGGAGGGCCAAAATGAGCAGTTCTTC. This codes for CASSSEREGQNEQFF.

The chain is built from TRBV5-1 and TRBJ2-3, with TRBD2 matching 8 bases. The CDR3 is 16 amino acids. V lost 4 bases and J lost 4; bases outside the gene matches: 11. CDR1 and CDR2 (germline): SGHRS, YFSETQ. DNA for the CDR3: TGCGCCAGCAGCGCTGGGTCGGGAGGGCCCGCAGATACGCAGTATTTT. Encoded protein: CASSAGSGGPADTQYF.

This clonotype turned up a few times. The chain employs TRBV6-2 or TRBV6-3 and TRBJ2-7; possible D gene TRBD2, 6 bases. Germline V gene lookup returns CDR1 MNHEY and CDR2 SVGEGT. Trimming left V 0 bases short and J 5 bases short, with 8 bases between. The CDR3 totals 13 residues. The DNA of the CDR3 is TGTGCCAGCAGTTACTCGGCGGGAAACGAGCAGTACTTC. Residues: CASSYSAGNEQYF.

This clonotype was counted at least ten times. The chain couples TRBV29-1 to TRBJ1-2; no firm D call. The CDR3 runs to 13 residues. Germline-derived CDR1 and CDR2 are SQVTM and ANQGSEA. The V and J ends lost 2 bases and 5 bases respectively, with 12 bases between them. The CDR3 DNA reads TGCAGCGTTGAATGGGTCAGGACTTATGGCTACACCTTC. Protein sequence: CSVEWVRTYGYTF.

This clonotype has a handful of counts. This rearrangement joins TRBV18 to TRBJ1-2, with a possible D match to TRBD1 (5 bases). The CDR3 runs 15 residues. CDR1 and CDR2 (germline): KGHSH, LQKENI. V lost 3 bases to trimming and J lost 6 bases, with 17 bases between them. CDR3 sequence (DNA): TGTGCCAGCTCACCCACAGGAGATAGTTATGATGGCTACACCTTC. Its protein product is CASSPTGDSYDGYTF.

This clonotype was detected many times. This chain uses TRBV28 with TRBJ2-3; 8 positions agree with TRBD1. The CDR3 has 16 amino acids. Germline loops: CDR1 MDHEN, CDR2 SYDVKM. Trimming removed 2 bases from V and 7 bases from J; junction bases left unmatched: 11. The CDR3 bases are TGTGCCAGCAGTTTACTACCGAGACAGGGGCCCCATACGCAGTATTTT. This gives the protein CASSLLPRQGPHTQYF.

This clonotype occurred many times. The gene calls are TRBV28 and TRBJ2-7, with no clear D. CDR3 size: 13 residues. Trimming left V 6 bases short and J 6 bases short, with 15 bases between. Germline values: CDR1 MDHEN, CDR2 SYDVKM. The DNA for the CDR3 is TGTGCCAGCAGACGGACGGCGTTCGGCGAGCAGTACTTC. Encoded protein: CASRRTAFGEQYF. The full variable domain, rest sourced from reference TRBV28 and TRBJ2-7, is DVKVTQSSRYLVKRTGEKVFLECVQDMDHENMFWYRQDPGLGLRLIYFSYDVKMKEKGDIPEGYSVSREKKERFSLILESASTNQTSMYLCASRRTAFGEQYFGPGTRLTVT.